The clone carrying this TCR beta chain was seen more than once but under ten times. No antigen is known for it. Isolated RNA was reverse transcribed in full, so expressed TCRB transcripts were sequenced. The assay was immunoSEQ multiplex PCR, and TCRdb's table has in-frame clones only and misses some. Here the sample spans some 250,000 clones, about a tenth being singletons. This entry comes from a study of beta chain features in type 1 diabetes. The CDR3 consists of 16 residues. V trimming: 4 bases; J trimming: 5 bases; junction bases outside the gene matches: 12. CDR1 and CDR2 (germline): SGDLS, YYNGEE. Study findings and constraints: Type 1 diabetes patients had TCRB CDR3s that were shorter (moderately but significantly so) in all four CD4+ subsets.

The sequencing sample was made of naive CD4+ T cells from blood. This receptor was identified in a man aged 25-45 years with type 1 diabetes. V usage is TRBV9 and J usage is TRBJ2-5, with TRBD2 matching over 9 bases. Written as DNA, the CDR3 is TGTGCCAGCAGCTCCAGCCGGCTAGCGGGGAAGGAGACCCAGTACTTC. Translating it yields CASSSSRLAGKETQYF.